This T cell receptor beta chain was obtained from a study of blood T cells in healthy people across ages. Study outcomes and limitations: Long-lived and aged donors differed, with more naive CD4+ cells and higher diversity in the long-lived.

Donation came from healthy Caucasian individuals in Russia who were aged about 6 to 95. Germline V gene lookup returns CDR1 SQVTM and CDR2 ANQGSEA. V gave up 7 bases and J gave up 4 bases, with 14 bases separating them. CDR3 length: 13 residues. With a J-beta primer mix and a sample-barcoded 5' primer, a second PCR ran roughly 6 to 12 cycles. TCRdb re-called the 5' RACE reads with MiXCR, one entry per CDR3 protein. The table has roughly 1,100,000 distinct CDR3 sequences, around 27% seen once. On this clonotype: Antigen unknown.

Separately, the same data were catalogued under a study of T cells of mothers and their children. From that report: Slightly higher, non-significant overlap characterized related mother-child pairs relative to unrelated pairs.

This clonotype originated in a girl aged 2-15 years in good health. This chain links TRBV29-1 with TRBJ1-3; D might be TRBD1 (6 bases). Sequences were obtained from blood. CDR3 coding DNA: TGCAGCGCGACCAACAGGGAGGGAAACACCATATATTTT. It specifies CSATNREGNTIYF.